This TCR beta chain emerged from a study of T cell clonality in common variable immunodeficiency. General study findings and limits: Common variable immunodeficiency TCR beta sequences reportedly had fewer deletions and N-nucleotide insertions.

The table lists this clone with many counts. Its antigen is undetermined. With the read ending 3 residues before the CDR3 end, the germline J gene is used to fill in that end. Clones were read by immunoSEQ multiplex PCR, and TCRdb kept only the in-frame ones, dropping some. Altogether approximately 30,000 clones were found in the sample, and no singletons occur. CVID meant reduced serum IgG, IgA and/or IgM plus specific antibody deficiency. CDR3 length: 14 amino acids. V was pared by 1 base and J by 4 bases, with 2 bases of the junction left unmatched. Germline V gives CDR1 LGHDT, CDR2 YNNKEL (reference sequence).

The chain uses TRBV3-1 (or the pseudogene TRBV3-2) and TRBJ2-5, with 8 bases aligning to TRBD2. The origin of this receptor is a human donor with common variable immunodeficiency. The sequenced sample was peripheral blood mononuclear cells. CDR3 sequence reads: CASSQVSGVETQYF. The DNA read from the CDR3 is TGTGCCAGCAGCCAAGTTAGCGGGGTAGAGACC.